This T cell receptor (beta chain) was sequenced in a study of T cells in Graves' hyperthyroidism and ophthalmopathy. PBMCs came from 10 ml fresh peripheral blood. Germline loops: CDR1 DFQATT, CDR2 SNEGSKA (reference sequence). The CDR3 runs 16 residues. The V segment lost 3 bases and the J segment 2 bases; nucleotides outside the gene matches: 5. The TCR beta CDR3 regions underwent amplification using RNA transcripts as the source. Primed by the HTBI set, a first-round RT-PCR was run on the TCR CDR3. TCRdb processed the multiplex PCR reads anew with MiXCR; each CDR3 protein has one entry. Of 93,000 or so distinct CDR3 sequences in the sample, roughly 47% were seen once.

The sequence was collected from a man aged 40-50 years with Graves' hyperthyroidism. Sequencing used blood. The chain recombines TRBV20-1 with TRBJ1-6; 9 positions agree with TRBD1. The CDR3 protein is CSARGTGTAYNSPLHF. The CDR3 coding sequence is TGCAGTGCTAGGGGGACAGGGACAGCCTATAATTCACCCCTCCACTTT.